This TCR beta chain is from a study of cytomegalovirus exposure and HLA in healthy donors. Study-level findings and limits: Presence/absence analyses assumed roughly uniform sequencing depth across donors. When analyzed later, a missense DCLRE1C variant was found to be linked to TCR beta V- and J-gene trimming. Researchers reported that three CMV-associated chains were confirmed in vitro as CMV antigen-specific.

A remark on this clone: Its antigen remains unknown.

The J segment lost 4 bases and the V segment lost 5 bases, leaving 5 bases of the junction unmatched. Germline loops: CDR1 LNHDA, CDR2 SQIVND (reference sequence). This CDR3 contains 14 residues. At sampling all donors were nominally healthy, likely with unrecorded immune exposures. Use of 60 Vbeta and 13 Jbeta primers characterized the PCR. Repertoires were generated with immunoSEQ multiplex PCR, while TCRdb's copy carries only in-frame clones and drops some. Counted here are around 67,000 clones, around 78% occurring once; the ten biggest clones make up 7.8%. V gene TRBV19 combines with J gene TRBJ1-2; 9 bases line up with TRBD1. The clonotype originates from a man aged 18 to 30 in good health and CMV-seropositive. The sequenced sample consisted of PBMCs. CDR3 DNA sequence: TGTGCCAGTAGTTCCGCGGGACAGGGCTATGGCTACACCTTC. Translation: CASSSAGQGYGYTF.